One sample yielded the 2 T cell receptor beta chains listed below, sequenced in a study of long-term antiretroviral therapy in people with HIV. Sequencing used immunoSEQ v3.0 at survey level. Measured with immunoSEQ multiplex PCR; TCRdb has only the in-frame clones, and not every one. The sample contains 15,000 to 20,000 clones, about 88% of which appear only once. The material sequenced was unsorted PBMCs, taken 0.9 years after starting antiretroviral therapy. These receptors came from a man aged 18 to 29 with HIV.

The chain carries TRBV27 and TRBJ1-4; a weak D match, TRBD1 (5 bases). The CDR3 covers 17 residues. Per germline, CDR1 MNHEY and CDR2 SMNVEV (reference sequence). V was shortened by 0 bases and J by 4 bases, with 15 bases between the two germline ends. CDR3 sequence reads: CASSLSSQRGYNEKLFF. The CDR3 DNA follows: TGTGCCAGCAGTTTATCGAGTCAGAGGGGCTATAATGAAAAACTGTTTTTT. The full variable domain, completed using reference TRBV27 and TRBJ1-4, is EAQVTQNPRYLITVTGKKLTVTCSQNMNHEYMSWYRQDPGLGLRQIYYSMNVEVTDKGDVPEGYKVSRKEKRNFPLILESPSPNQTSLYFCASSLSSQRGYNEKLFFGSGTQLSVL.

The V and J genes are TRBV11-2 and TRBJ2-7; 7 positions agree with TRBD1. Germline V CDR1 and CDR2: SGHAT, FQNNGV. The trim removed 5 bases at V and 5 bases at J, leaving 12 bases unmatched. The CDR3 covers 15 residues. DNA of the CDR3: TGTGCCAGCAGCCCCTTGGGCTTGACAGGGCACGAGCAGTACTTC. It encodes CASSPLGLTGHEQYF.